Listed below are T cell receptor beta chains from one sample, sequenced in a study of blood T cells in healthy people across ages. TCRdb processed the 5' RACE reads anew with MiXCR; each CDR3 protein has one entry. The sample carries 800,000 to 950,000 distinct CDR3 sequences, around 34% recorded once. Source material: blood. These receptors all stem from a man between 18 and 29 years old in good health. The CDR3 runs from the conserved cysteine through the conserved F or W. The D gene is left open where the match is weak. Where a row states a size, it is once, few, many or the class of an expanded clone; other rows omit it.

v_call: TRBV5-5; clone_size: few; d_call: TRBD1; j_call: TRBJ1-5; cdr3_length: 14; cdr3_aa: CASSLQGAYQPQHF; cdr3_nt: TGTGCCAGCAGCTTACAGGGGGCCTATCAGCCCCAGCATTTT
v_call: TRBV7-2; clone_size: many; d_call: NA; j_call: TRBJ2-5; cdr3_length: 14; cdr3_aa: CASSTANLKETQYF; cdr3_nt: TGTGCCAGCAGTACGGCCAACTTAAAAGAGACCCAGTACTTC
v_call: TRBV12-3/TRBV12-4; clone_size: once; d_call: NA; j_call: TRBJ2-7; cdr3_length: 19; cdr3_aa: CASSLFAGGTRQGLYEQYF; cdr3_nt: TGTGCCAGCAGTTTGTTCGCGGGTGGAACGAGGCAGGGGCTTTACGAGCAGTACTTC
v_call: TRBV7-3; clone_size: NA; d_call: NA; j_call: TRBJ2-3; cdr3_length: 15; cdr3_aa: CASSLSGGPGDTQYF; cdr3_nt: TGTGCCAGCAGCTTATCCGGGGGACCCGGGGATACGCAGTATTTT
v_call: TRBV5-6; clone_size: many; d_call: NA; j_call: TRBJ2-1; cdr3_length: 13; cdr3_aa: CASQILLSNEQFF; cdr3_nt: TGTGCCAGCCAGATCCTCCTAAGCAATGAGCAGTTCTTC
v_call: TRBV9; clone_size: few; d_call: NA; j_call: TRBJ2-5; cdr3_length: 15; cdr3_aa: CASSPSRAGKETQYF; cdr3_nt: TGTGCCAGCAGCCCCAGTAGGGCGGGCAAAGAGACCCAGTACTTC
v_call: TRBV20-1; clone_size: NA; d_call: NA; j_call: TRBJ2-7; cdr3_length: 12; cdr3_aa: CSSWAAYNEQYF; cdr3_nt: TGCAGTTCCTGGGCGGCCTACAATGAGCAGTACTTC
v_call: TRBV5-6; clone_size: NA; d_call: TRBD1; j_call: TRBJ1-5; cdr3_length: 15; cdr3_aa: CASSVRDRGNQPQHF; cdr3_nt: TGTGCCAGCAGCGTCCGGGACAGGGGCAATCAGCCCCAGCATTTT
v_call: TRBV7-2; clone_size: NA; d_call: TRBD2; j_call: TRBJ2-5; cdr3_length: 14; cdr3_aa: CASSLFGGEETQYF; cdr3_nt: TGTGCCAGCAGCTTATTTGGGGGGGAAGAGACCCAGTACTTC
v_call: TRBV13; clone_size: NA; d_call: NA; j_call: TRBJ1-6; cdr3_length: 15; cdr3_aa: CASSFDGARNSPLHF; cdr3_nt: TGTGCCAGCAGCTTTGATGGGGCCAGGAATTCACCCCTCCACTTT